This TCR beta chain was captured in a study of shared clonotypes between healthy human individuals. This table comes from immunoSEQ multiplex PCR, and its TCRdb copy is limited to in-frame clones, with some not included. The sample lists about 680,000 clones; approximately 90% were seen once. About this clone: No antigen is known for it.

Study-wide findings and caveats: An expected dependence of interdonor clonotype sharing on sequencing depth was noted.

Selected positively for CCR7 and CD45RO-negative, naive CD8 cells excluded terminally differentiated effector memory CD45RA+ cells. The CDR3 length is 12 residues. The V gene's germline CDR1 is SSHAT and CDR2 FNYEAQ (reference sequence). Sequencing was carried out using naive CD8+ T cells sorted from blood. The receptor's source is a man aged 25-45 years in good health. V gene TRBV7-7 combines with J gene TRBJ2-2; tentatively, D is TRBD1 or TRBD2 (5 bases each). CDR3 in amino acids: CAMGANTGELFF. CDR3 sequence (DNA): TGTGCAATGGGGGCGAACACCGGGGAGCTGTTTTTT.